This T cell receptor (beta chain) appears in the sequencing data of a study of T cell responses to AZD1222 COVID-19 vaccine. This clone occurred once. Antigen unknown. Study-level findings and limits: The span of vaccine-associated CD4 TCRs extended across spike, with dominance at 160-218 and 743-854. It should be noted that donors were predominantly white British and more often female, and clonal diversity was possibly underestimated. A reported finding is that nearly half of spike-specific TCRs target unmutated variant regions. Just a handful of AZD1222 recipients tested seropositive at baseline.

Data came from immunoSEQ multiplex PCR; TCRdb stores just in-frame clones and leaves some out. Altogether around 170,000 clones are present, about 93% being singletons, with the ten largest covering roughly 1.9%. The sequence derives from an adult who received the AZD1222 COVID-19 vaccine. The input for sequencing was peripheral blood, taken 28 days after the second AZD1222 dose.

The CDR3 coding sequence is TGTGCCAGCAGCCAAGACTGGGGAGCCGGGGAGCTGTTTTTT. Amino acids: CASSQDWGAGELFF. The chain joins TRBV3-1 (or the pseudogene TRBV3-2) to TRBJ2-2, with D maybe TRBD2 (5 bases). The V gene lost 0 bases and the J gene lost 6 bases, with 8 bases spanning the gap. Looked up from germline, CDR1 is LGHDT and CDR2 is YNNKEL (reference sequence). CDR3 size: 14 residues.